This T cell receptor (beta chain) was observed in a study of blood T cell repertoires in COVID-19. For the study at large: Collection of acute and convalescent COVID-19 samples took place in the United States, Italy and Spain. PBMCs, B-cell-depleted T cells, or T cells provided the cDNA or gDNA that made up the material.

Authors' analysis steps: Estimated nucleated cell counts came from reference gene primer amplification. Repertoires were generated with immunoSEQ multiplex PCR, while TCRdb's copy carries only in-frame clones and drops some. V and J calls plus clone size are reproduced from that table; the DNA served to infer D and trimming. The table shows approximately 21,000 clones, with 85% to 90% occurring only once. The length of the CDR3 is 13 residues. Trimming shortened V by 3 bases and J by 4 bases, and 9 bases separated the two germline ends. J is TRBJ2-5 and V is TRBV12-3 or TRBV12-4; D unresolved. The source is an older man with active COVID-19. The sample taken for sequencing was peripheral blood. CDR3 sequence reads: CASSLSLGETQYF. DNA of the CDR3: TGTGCCAGCAGTTTGAGTCTCGGAGAGACCCAGTACTTC.